The present TCR beta chain was sequenced within a study of cytomegalovirus exposure and HLA in healthy donors. Background on the study: Across 300 to 400 genotyped donors, just over 80% landed in the Caucasian-associated ancestry cluster.

Primers included in the PCR were 60 Vbeta and 13 Jbeta primers. The assay was immunoSEQ multiplex PCR, and TCRdb's table has in-frame clones only and misses some. This sample has about 120,000 clones, with around 81% found just once. Overall study findings and caveats: The study recorded 160 or so TCR beta chains that were cytomegalovirus-associated. Per a later analysis, under 20,000 TCR beta sequences showed association with HLA alleles at 0.05 false discovery rate.

On this clone itself: The antigen remains unidentified.

The sequence derives from a female donor in good health and CMV-seronegative. Sequencing used PBMCs.

The CDR3 nucleotides are TGTGCCAGCAGCAAATTGGCAGGGGGGACCGGGGAGCTGTTTTTT. This translates into CASSKLAGGTGELFF. The chain is built from TRBV21-1 and TRBJ2-2; no DNA check was done on the table's D call, TRBD1. TRBV21-1 is tagged as a pseudogene. CDR3 length: 15 amino acids.